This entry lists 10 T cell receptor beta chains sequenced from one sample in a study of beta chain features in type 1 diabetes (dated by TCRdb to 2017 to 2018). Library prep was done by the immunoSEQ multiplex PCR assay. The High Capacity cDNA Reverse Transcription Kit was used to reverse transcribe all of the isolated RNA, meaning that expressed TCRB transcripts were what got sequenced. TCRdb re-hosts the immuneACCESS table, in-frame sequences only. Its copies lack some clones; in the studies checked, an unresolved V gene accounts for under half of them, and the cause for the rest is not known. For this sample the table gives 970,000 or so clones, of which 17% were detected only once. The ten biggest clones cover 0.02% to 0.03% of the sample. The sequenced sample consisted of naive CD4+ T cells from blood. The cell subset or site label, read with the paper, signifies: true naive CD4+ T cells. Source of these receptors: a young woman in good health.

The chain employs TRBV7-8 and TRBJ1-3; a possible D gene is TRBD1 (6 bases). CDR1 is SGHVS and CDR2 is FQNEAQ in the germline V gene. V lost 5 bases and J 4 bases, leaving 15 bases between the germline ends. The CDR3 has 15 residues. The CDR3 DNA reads TGTGCCAGCAGCCCATACAGGGTAATAGGAAACACCATATATTTT. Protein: CASSPYRVIGNTIYF.

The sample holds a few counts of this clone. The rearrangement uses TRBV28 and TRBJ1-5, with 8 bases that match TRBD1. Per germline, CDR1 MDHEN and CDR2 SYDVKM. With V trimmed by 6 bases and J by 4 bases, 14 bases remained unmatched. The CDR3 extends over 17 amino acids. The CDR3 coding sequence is TGTGCCAGCAGCCCCCCGCGAAGGACAGGGAGTAATCAGCCCCAGCATTTT. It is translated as CASSPPRRTGSNQPQHF.

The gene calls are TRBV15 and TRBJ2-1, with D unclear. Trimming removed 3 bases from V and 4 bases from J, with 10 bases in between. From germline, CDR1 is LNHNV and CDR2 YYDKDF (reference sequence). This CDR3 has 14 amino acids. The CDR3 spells CATSRKNKYNEQFF. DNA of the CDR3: TGTGCCACCAGCAGGAAAAACAAATACAATGAGCAGTTCTTC.

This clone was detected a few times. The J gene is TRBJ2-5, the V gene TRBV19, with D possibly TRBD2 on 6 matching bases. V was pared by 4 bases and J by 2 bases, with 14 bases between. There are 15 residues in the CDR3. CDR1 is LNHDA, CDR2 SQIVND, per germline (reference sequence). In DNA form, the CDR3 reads TGTGCCAGTAGTACGCTCTTCGGGACTCAAGAGACCCAGTACTTC. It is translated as CASSTLFGTQETQYF.

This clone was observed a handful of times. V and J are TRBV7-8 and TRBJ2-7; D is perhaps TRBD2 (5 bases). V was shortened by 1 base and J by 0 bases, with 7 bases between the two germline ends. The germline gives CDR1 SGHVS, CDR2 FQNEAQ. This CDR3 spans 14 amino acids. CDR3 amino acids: CASSLVGSSYEQYF. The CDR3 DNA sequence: TGTGCCAGCAGCTTAGTGGGGAGCTCCTACGAGCAGTACTTC.

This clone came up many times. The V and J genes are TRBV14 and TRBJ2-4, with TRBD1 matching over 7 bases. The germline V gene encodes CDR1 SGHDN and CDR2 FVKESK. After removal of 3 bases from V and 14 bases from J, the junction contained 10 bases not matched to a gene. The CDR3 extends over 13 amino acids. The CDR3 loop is CASSHSSQGIEYF. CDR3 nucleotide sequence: TGTGCCAGCAGCCACAGTTCACAGGGGATCGAGTACTTC.

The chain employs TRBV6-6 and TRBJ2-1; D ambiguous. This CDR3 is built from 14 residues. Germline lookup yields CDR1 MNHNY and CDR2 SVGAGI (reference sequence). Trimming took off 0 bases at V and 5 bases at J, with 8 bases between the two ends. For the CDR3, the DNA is TGTGCCAGCAGTTACTCGATGTCAGACAATGAGCAGTTCTTC. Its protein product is CASSYSMSDNEQFF.

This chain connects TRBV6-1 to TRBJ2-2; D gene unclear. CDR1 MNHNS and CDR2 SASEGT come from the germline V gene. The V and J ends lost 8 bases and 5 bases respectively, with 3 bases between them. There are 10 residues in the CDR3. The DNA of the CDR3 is TGTGCCAGCGAAACCGGGGAGCTGTTTTTT. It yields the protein CASETGELFF.

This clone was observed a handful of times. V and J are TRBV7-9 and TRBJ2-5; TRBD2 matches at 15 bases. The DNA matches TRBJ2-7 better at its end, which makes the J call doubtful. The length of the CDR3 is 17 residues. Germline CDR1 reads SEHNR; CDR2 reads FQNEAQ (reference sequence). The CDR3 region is CASSRVMGLAGGDEQYF. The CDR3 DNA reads TGTGCCAGCAGCCGCGTTATGGGACTAGCGGGAGGCGACGAGCAGTACTTC.

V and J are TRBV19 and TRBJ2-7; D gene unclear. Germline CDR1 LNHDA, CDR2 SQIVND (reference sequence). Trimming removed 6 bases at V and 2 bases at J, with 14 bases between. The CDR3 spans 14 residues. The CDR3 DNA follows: TGTGCCAGTAGGGGCAGATTGCCCGCCTACGAGCAGTACTTC. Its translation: CASRGRLPAYEQYF. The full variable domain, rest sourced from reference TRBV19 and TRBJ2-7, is DGGITQSPKYLFRKEGQNVTLSCEQNLNHDAMYWYRQDPGQGLRLIYYSQIVNDFQKGDIAEGYSVSREKKESFPLTVTSAQKNPTAFYLCASRGRLPAYEQYFGPGTRLTVT.